The 19 T cell receptor beta chains given below trace back to one sample, sequenced in a study of cytomegalovirus exposure and HLA in healthy donors. PCR was performed using 60 Vbeta and 13 Jbeta primers. Clones were sequenced by immunoSEQ multiplex PCR, and TCRdb holds only the in-frame ones, with some missing. Seen here are about 160,000 clones, roughly 80% observed once, and the top ten hold around 6.7%. Sequenced sample: PBMCs. All receptors come from a woman under 40 in good health and CMV-seropositive.

The CDR3 spells CASSGSSLKDRTPYYGYTF. The CDR3 coding sequence is TGTGCCAGCAGCGGTTCTTCGCTGAAAGACAGGACTCCCTACTATGGCTACACCTTC. This chain links TRBV9 with TRBJ1-2; D possibly corresponds to TRBD1 (6 bases). There are 19 residues in the CDR3. Trimming cost V 3 bases and J 3 bases, with 27 bases left between them. Per the germline V gene, CDR1 is SGDLS and CDR2 is YYNGEE.

The V and J genes are TRBV2 and TRBJ2-2, with D possibly matching TRBD1 (5 bases). The length of the CDR3 is 14 residues. The germline V and J ends were trimmed by 8 bases and 1 base, with 11 bases remaining between them. The germline CDR1 and CDR2 sequences are SNHLY and FYNNEI. The CDR3 nucleotides are TGTGCCAGCGGAAGACAGAAGAACACCGGGGAGCTGTTTTTT. This gives the protein CASGRQKNTGELFF.

The rearrangement uses TRBV7-2 and TRBJ1-3, with D possibly being TRBD1 (6 bases). Trimming removed 5 bases at V and 3 bases at J, with 17 bases between. Germline V gene data show CDR1 as SGHTA and CDR2 as FQGNSA. The CDR3 has 16 residues. The CDR3 DNA reads TGTGCCAGCAGCCTCCCCTTGGGGGCGGGTGGAAACACCATATATTTT. It is translated as CASSLPLGAGGNTIYF.

This chain uses TRBV6-1 with TRBJ2-3, with 9 bases identical to TRBD1. V shed 10 bases and J 4 bases; nucleotides not matched to a gene: 9. Germline V gene data show CDR1 as MNHNS and CDR2 as SASEGT. The CDR3 sequence is 14 residues long. This CDR3 is CANGDRALSDTQYF. The CDR3 bases are TGTGCCAACGGGGACAGGGCGTTATCAGATACGCAGTATTTT.

The V and J genes are TRBV7-2 and TRBJ1-2; weak D call: TRBD1 (6 bases). This CDR3 has 12 residues. Trimming left V 1 base short and J 10 bases short, with 10 bases between. The germline V gene encodes CDR1 SGHTA and CDR2 FQGNSA. DNA for the CDR3: TGTGCCAGCAGCTTAGGGGGGCGCTTCTACACCTTC. It translates to CASSLGGRFYTF.

The chain uses TRBV2 and TRBJ2-2; 8 bases fit TRBD2. This CDR3 spans 15 amino acids. V was pared by 2 bases and J by 4 bases, with 3 bases of the junction left unmatched. Germline loops: CDR1 SNHLY, CDR2 FYNNEI. CDR3 residues: CASSERLAGTGELFF. The CDR3 DNA is TGTGCCAGCAGTGAAAGGCTAGCGGGCACCGGGGAGCTGTTTTTT.

The chain has TRBV5-1 and TRBJ1-3; 7 bases map to TRBD1. Germline V gene lookup returns CDR1 SGHRS and CDR2 YFSETQ. The CDR3 contains 14 residues. Germline trimming cut 0 bases from V and 4 bases from J; bases unmatched to any gene: 1. Here the CDR3 reads CASSLDRGGNTIYF. In DNA, the CDR3 is TGCGCCAGCAGCTTGGACAGGGGAGGAAACACCATATATTTT. Filled out from reference TRBV5-1 and TRBJ1-3, the complete variable domain reads KAGVTQTPRYLIKTRGQQVTLSCSPISGHRSVSWYQQTPGQGLQFLFEYFSETQRNKGNFPGRFSGRQFSNSRSEMNVSTLELGDSALYLCASSLDRGGNTIYFGEGSWLTVV.

This clone was counted a single time. The chain joins TRBV11-2 to TRBJ1-6; 9 nucleotides align to TRBD1. Per the germline V gene, CDR1 is SGHAT and CDR2 is FQNNGV. V trimming: 0 bases; J trimming: 15 bases; junction bases outside the gene matches: 6. The CDR3 sequence is 14 residues long. CDR3: CASSLEGWDRVLHF. As DNA, the CDR3 is TGTGCCAGCAGCTTAGAGGGGTGGGACAGGGTCCTCCACTTT.

The chain is built from TRBV29-1 and TRBJ2-1; the D is unclear. This CDR3 has 11 amino acids. The germline V gene encodes CDR1 SQVTM and CDR2 ANQGSEA. The V end was cut by 5 bases, the J end by 3 bases, with 5 bases between. CDR3 in DNA: TGCAGCGTTCGTTACTACAATGAGCAGTTCTTC. Translation: CSVRYYNEQFF.

This clone showed up just a few times. The chain links TRBV7-6 to TRBJ1-1; maybe TRBD1 (6 bases). The ends were cut back, 5 bases at V and 1 base at J, with 14 bases in the middle. CDR1 is SGHVS, CDR2 FNYEAQ, per germline. The CDR3 has 15 residues. The CDR3 DNA reads TGTGCCAGCAGCCCTATACAGGGAAGGAACACTGAAGCTTTCTTT. It is translated as CASSPIQGRNTEAFF.

The chain combines TRBV2 with TRBJ1-5; 8 nucleotides line up with TRBD1. The ends lost 7 bases at V and 6 bases at J; junction bases unmatched: 8. CDR1 and CDR2 (germline): SNHLY, FYNNEI. The CDR3 length is 14 residues. The CDR3 loop is CASKADREGQPQHF. DNA for the CDR3: TGTGCCAGCAAAGCGGACAGGGAAGGTCAGCCCCAGCATTTT.

The gene calls are TRBV5-6 and TRBJ2-1; 8 bases line up with TRBD1. Trimming took 2 bases from V and 3 from J; bases not matched to a gene: 4. The germline V gene encodes CDR1 SGHDT and CDR2 YYEEEE. The CDR3 runs 15 residues. The DNA of the CDR3 is TGTGCCAGCAGCTTCAAGGGACAGGACTACAATGAGCAGTTCTTC. Translating gives CASSFKGQDYNEQFF. Using reference TRBV5-6 and TRBJ2-1 for the parts outside the CDR3, the full variable domain is DAGVTQSPTHLIKTRGQQVTLRCSPKSGHDTVSWYQQALGQGPQFIFQYYEEEERQRGNFPDRFSGHQFPNYSSELNVNALLLGDSALYLCASSFKGQDYNEQFFGPGTRLTVL.

The chain is built from TRBV6-5 and TRBJ2-3, with D perhaps matching TRBD1 (6 bases). The CDR3 contains 14 residues. V lost 2 bases to trimming and J lost 2 bases, with 8 bases between them. Germline values: CDR1 MNHEY, CDR2 SVGAGI. DNA for the CDR3: TGTGCCAGCAGTTACAGGACAGCCACAGATACGCAGTATTTT. This codes for CASSYRTATDTQYF.

The J gene is TRBJ2-7, the V gene TRBV7-2; 9 bases map to TRBD1. Germline V gene lookup returns CDR1 SGHTA and CDR2 FQGNSA. V lost 7 bases, J lost 2 bases, and 9 bases stayed unmatched. This CDR3 region has 15 residues. The chain's CDR3 is CASTWGDRVAYEQYF. DNA of the CDR3: TGTGCCAGCACCTGGGGGGACAGGGTAGCCTACGAGCAGTACTTC.

The CDR3 is CASSLAGASYNEQFF. The CDR3 DNA sequence: TGTGCCAGCAGCTTGGCAGGGGCATCCTACAATGAGCAGTTCTTC. The chain employs TRBV5-5 and TRBJ2-1; maybe TRBD1 (6 bases). The germline CDR1 and CDR2 sequences are SGHKS and YYEKEE (reference sequence). Trimming shortened V by 0 bases and J by 1 base, and 8 bases separated the two germline ends. This CDR3 has 15 amino acids.

For the CDR3, the DNA is TGTGCCAGCAGCCTCCTGGGGGGGACGGCCATCACCGGGGAGCTGTTTTTT. It specifies CASSLLGGTAITGELFF. The chain couples TRBV7-9 to TRBJ2-2, with 7 bases fitting TRBD2. This CDR3 has 17 residues. The ends lost 5 bases at V and 4 bases at J; junction bases unmatched: 13. CDR1 SEHNR and CDR2 FQNEAQ come from the germline V gene (reference sequence).

The V and J genes are TRBV29-1 and TRBJ1-1, with 7 bases lining up with TRBD1. The junction had 4 bases not matched to a gene; V was cut back by 2 bases and J by 4 bases. This CDR3 spans 13 amino acids. CDR1 SQVTM and CDR2 ANQGSEA come from the germline V gene. The CDR3 region is CSVEQGEATEAFF. The CDR3 bases are TGCAGCGTTGAACAGGGGGAGGCCACTGAAGCTTTCTTT. The whole variable domain, filled in from reference TRBV29-1 and TRBJ1-1, reads SAVISQKPSRDICQRGTSLTIQCQVDSQVTMMFWYRQQPGQSLTLIATANQGSEATYESGFVIDKFPISRPNLTFSTLTVSNMSPEDSSIYLCSVEQGEATEAFFGQGTRLTVV.

The chain joins TRBV30 to TRBJ1-3, with D unresolved. Trimming removed 0 bases at V and 7 bases at J, with 4 bases between. CDR1 and CDR2 (germline): GTSNPN, SVGIG (reference sequence). This CDR3 spans 11 amino acids. The CDR3 bases are TGTGCCTGGAGTGTCTTCAACACCATATATTTT. It yields the protein CAWSVFNTIYF.

The rearrangement joins TRBV5-1 to TRBJ2-7, with D uncertain. Germline V lookup: CDR1 SGHRS, CDR2 YFSETQ. The V end was cut by 0 bases, the J end by 2 bases, with 9 bases between. The CDR3 loop spans 14 amino acids. The CDR3 DNA sequence: TGCGCCAGCAGCTTGGGGCTCTTCACCTACGAGCAGTACTTC. Its protein is CASSLGLFTYEQYF.